The 7 T cell receptor beta chains below come from one sample, sequenced in a study of vaccination and CD4 T cells after COVID-19. Time point indicated: late sampling 161 to 241 days after vaccination in a few convalescent patients. Treatment described: roughly 11-day PBMC culture with coronavirus spike peptide pools or control peptides (ViraFEST assay). The assay that was used to sequence DNA from cultured CD4+ T cells was the Oncomine TCR Beta short-read assay. MiXCR, applied by TCRdb to the PCR reads, yields one record per CDR3 protein. The table has more than 20,000 distinct CDR3 sequences, 40% to 50% seen once. Antigens for these TCRs are unknown. The sample here was CD4+ T cells from blood, cultured in vitro, taken about 7 months after SARS-CoV-2 vaccination. The source of these receptors is a human donor who had recovered from COVID-19.

This clonotype was seen only a few times. V gene TRBV7-2 combines with J gene TRBJ2-3, with a tentative D call TRBD2 (6 bases). The CDR3 contains 15 residues. CDR1 and CDR2 from the germline V gene are SGHTA and FQGNSA. V lost 4 bases to trimming and J lost 5 bases, with 16 bases between them. The CDR3 loop reads CASSYQPGRGDTQYF. DNA for the CDR3: TGTGCCAGCAGCTACCAACCCGGGCGGGGAGATACGCAGTATTTT.

The chain combines TRBV24-1 with TRBJ2-1, with TRBD1 as a possible D gene (6 bases). The V end lost 4 bases, the J end lost 5 bases, and 11 bases lay between the germline ends. The CDR3 totals 14 residues. Germline loops: CDR1 KGHDR, CDR2 SFDVKD. CDR3 coding DNA: TGTGCCACCAGTGAAGCCGGGACAAACAATGAGCAGTTCTTC. This sequence encodes CATSEAGTNNEQFF.

V is TRBV19 and J is TRBJ2-5; the D gene is possibly TRBD1 (6 bases). This CDR3 comprises 13 residues. Germline CDR1 reads LNHDA; CDR2 reads SQIVND (reference sequence). The ends were cut back, 6 bases at V and 2 bases at J, with 10 bases in the middle. The CDR3 reads CASSRDIQETQYF. The DNA for the CDR3 is TGTGCCAGTAGCCGGGACATTCAAGAGACCCAGTACTTC.

This chain connects TRBV15 to TRBJ2-3, with a weak D call TRBD1 (6 bases). The V end lost 4 bases, the J end lost 2 bases, and 22 bases lay between the germline ends. CDR3 length equals 18 residues. CDR1 is LNHNV, CDR2 YYDKDF, per germline (reference sequence). The CDR3 DNA follows: TGTGCCACCAGCAAATTAATCCAAGGGGGTTTGGACACAGATACGCAGTATTTT. This codes for CATSKLIQGGLDTDTQYF.

The rearrangement joins TRBV20-1 to TRBJ2-3; a weak D match, TRBD1 (6 bases). V lost 4 bases and J 3 bases, leaving 17 bases between the germline ends. This CDR3 contains 15 residues. Germline CDR1 reads DFQATT; CDR2 reads SNEGSKA (reference sequence). The CDR3 bases are TGCAGTGCTATCATTTCAGGGGTTGATACAGATACGCAGTATTTT. Its protein is CSAIISGVDTDTQYF.

This clonotype was counted between two and nine times. This sequence joins TRBV7-2 and TRBJ2-1; a possible D gene is TRBD2 (6 bases). CDR1 is SGHTA and CDR2 is FQGNSA in the germline V gene. The ends were cut back, 5 bases at V and 10 bases at J, with 21 bases in the middle. The CDR3 totals 15 residues. CDR3 amino acids: CASSRREVGGREQFF. The CDR3 region has the DNA TGTGCCAGCAGCAGGAGGGAGGTTGGGGGGAGGGAGCAGTTCTTC.

The chain recombines TRBV27 with TRBJ2-5, with D possibly being TRBD1 (5 bases). Trimming shortened V by 6 bases and J by 3 bases, and 8 bases separated the two germline ends. Germline loops: CDR1 MNHEY, CDR2 SMNVEV (reference sequence). CDR3 length: 12 residues. In DNA form, the CDR3 reads TGTGCCAGCAGGACAGCCAAAGAGACCCAGTACTTC. Translated, it gives CASRTAKETQYF.